A selection of T cell receptor beta chains follows, all from one sample in a study of Graves' ophthalmopathy and Graves' hyperthyroidism. MiXCR was run by TCRdb on the multiplex PCR reads, yielding one entry per CDR3 protein. The sample comprises approximately 1.2 million distinct CDR3 sequences, about 35% of which are singletons, and 8.5% to 14% rests with the top ten. Sequencing input: peripheral blood or thyroid tissue (not recorded which). The source of these receptors is an adult man with Graves' hyperthyroidism. Both conserved end residues are part of each CDR3. The D gene is left open where the match is weak. Expanded clones get a size class; other rows say once, few or many, or leave the size out.

V	size	D	J	DNA	CDR3
TRBV10-3	NA	NA	TRBJ1-4	TGTGCCATCAGTGAGGGGGCGAGGGAAAAACTGTTTTTT	CAISEGAREKLFF
TRBV19	many	NA	TRBJ1-5	TGTGCCAGTAGTGCTCAGGGAGATAATCAGCCCCAGCATTTT	CASSAQGDNQPQHF
TRBV7-8	NA	NA	TRBJ1-2	TGTGCCTGGAGTGTACGTAGGAGGGGACGAGATGGCTACACCTTC	CAWSVRRRGRDGYTF
TRBV2	many	TRBD2	TRBJ2-7	TGTGCCAGCAGCCCAAGGACTAGCCACGAGCAGTACTTC	CASSPRTSHEQYF
TRBV5-1	few	TRBD1	TRBJ1-2	TGCGCCAGCACGCACGGGACAGGCTCCTATGGCTACACCTTC	CASTHGTGSYGYTF
TRBV20-1	many	NA	TRBJ1-2	TGCAGTGCTAGAATGGCAGACGGAGACTATGGCTACACCTTC	CSARMADGDYGYTF
TRBV20-1	few	NA	TRBJ2-7	TGCAGTGCTAAAAAAAAAGCGGGCTCCTACGAGCAGTACTTC	CSAKKKAGSYEQYF
TRBV6-5	NA	TRBD1	TRBJ2-5	TGTGCCAGCAGTGACGACAGGGCGGAGACCCAGTACTTC	CASSDDRAETQYF
TRBV12-3/TRBV12-4	NA	TRBD1	TRBJ2-5	TGTGCCAGCAGTCTACCAGGGGGCGTGACCCAGTACTTC	CASSLPGGVTQYF
TRBV15	many	NA	TRBJ1-3	TGTGCCACCAGCAGAGGGGAAACCGCTGGAAACACCATATATTTT	CATSRGETAGNTIYF
TRBV7-9	many	TRBD1	TRBJ1-4	TGTGCCAGCAGCTGGGGGACAGGTGAAAAACTGTTTTTT	CASSWGTGEKLFF
TRBV10-3	many	NA	TRBJ2-7	TGTGCCATCAGTGGAGGACCGGGCTACGAGCAGTACTTC	CAISGGPGYEQYF
TRBV14	NA	NA	TRBJ1-1	TGTGCCAGCAGCCAAACCCTCGGGAGTGTGAACACTGAAGCTTTCTTT	CASSQTLGSVNTEAFF
TRBV7-2	many	NA	TRBJ1-1	TGTGCCAGCAGCTTAGTTAACCTGAACACTGAAGCTTTCTTT	CASSLVNLNTEAFF
TRBV2	few	NA	TRBJ1-6	TGTGCCAGTCTGTCAGGGCTGACTTCACCCCTCCACTTT	CASLSGLTSPLHF
TRBV5-1	NA	NA	TRBJ1-2	TGCGCCAGCAGCTTGTGGGACGGAACGTATGGCTACACCTTC	CASSLWDGTYGYTF
TRBV30	NA	NA	TRBJ1-5	TGTGCCTGGAGCCAGGGCGGCAAGCAGCCCCAGCATTTT	CAWSQGGKQPQHF
TRBV2	many	NA	TRBJ1-2	TGTGCCAGCAGCCCGATCAGGGGCGGCTCCAATGGCTACACCTTC	CASSPIRGGSNGYTF
TRBV10-2	NA	TRBD1	TRBJ1-5	TGTGCTAGACAACTAACAGGGGGTGGTCAGCCCCAGCATTTT	CARQLTGGGQPQHF
TRBV10-3	NA	NA	TRBJ2-7	TGTGCCAGCTGGGGACTCCGCGTTCCCCCCTACGAGCAGTACTTC	CASWGLRVPPYEQYF
TRBV5-5	many	NA	TRBJ1-2	TGTGCCAGCAGCTTGGCCACAGGGACGTTTGGCTACACCTTC	CASSLATGTFGYTF
TRBV15	NA	NA	TRBJ1-1	TGTGCCACCAGCAGAGGGGTGGGGCGATCGAACACTGAAGCTTTCTTT	CATSRGVGRSNTEAFF
TRBV7-6	NA	NA	TRBJ2-7	TGTGCCAGCAGCTTAAGGCGGGGTAACGAGCAGTACTTC	CASSLRRGNEQYF
TRBV10-3	NA	NA	TRBJ2-2	TGTGCCAGCATTGAACAGGGGGAGCTGTTTTTT	CASIEQGELFF
TRBV25-1	many	NA	TRBJ2-2	TGTGCCAGCAGTGGACAGGATGGCACCGGGGAGCTGTTTTTT	CASSGQDGTGELFF
TRBV10-3	NA	NA	TRBJ2-5	TGTGCCATCAGTGAGGACAGTTCCCCGCGGGAGACCCAGTACTTC	CAISEDSSPRETQYF
TRBV2	many	TRBD1	TRBJ1-5	TGTGCCAGCAGTCTTTTAGGCAGGGGGATACAGCACAATCAGCCCCAGCATTTT	CASSLLGRGIQHNQPQHF
TRBV4-1	few	NA	TRBJ1-2	TGCGCCAGCAGCCAAGAGGAATACCGGCCGAATACTAACTATGGCTACACCTTC	CASSQEEYRPNTNYGYTF
TRBV12-3/TRBV12-4	NA	NA	TRBJ2-2	NA	CASILAGELFF
TRBV12-3/TRBV12-4	few	NA	TRBJ1-1	TGTGCCAGCAGTTCCGGCAGTTCGAACACTGAAGCTTTCTTT	CASSSGSSNTEAFF
TRBV9	many	NA	TRBJ2-2	TGTGCCAGCAGCGTAGCCCCACATCCGACTGGGGAGCTGTTTTTT	CASSVAPHPTGELFF
TRBV9	many	NA	TRBJ2-2	TGTGCCAGCAGCGTAGATGGGGGCAGCACCGGGGAGCTGTTTTTT	CASSVDGGSTGELFF
TRBV25-1	many	TRBD1	TRBJ2-7	TGTGCCAGCAGCTGGGGGACAGGTGAGCAGTACTTC	CASSWGTGEQYF
TRBV3-1	NA	NA	TRBJ1-1	TGTGCCAGCAGCCAAGTGTGGGGCTTGAACACTGAAGCTTTCTTT	CASSQVWGLNTEAFF
TRBV25-1	many	NA	TRBJ1-6	TGTGCCAGCAGTGAATCTTTTTCACCCCTCCACTTT	CASSESFSPLHF
TRBV28	NA	NA	TRBJ1-1	TGTGCCAGCAGTCCCTCGGAGGTACTTAACACTGAAGCTTTCTTT	CASSPSEVLNTEAFF
TRBV18	NA	NA	TRBJ2-7	TGTGCCAGCTCACCACCGGTTGGATTCTACGAGCAGTACTTC	CASSPPVGFYEQYF
TRBV19	many	TRBD1	TRBJ2-6	TGTGCCAGTATGAAAAGACAGGGGGCGCCCTGGGCCAACGTCCTGACTTTC	CASMKRQGAPWANVLTF
TRBV11-2	NA	NA	TRBJ2-3	TGTGCCAGCAGCTTCGCCGGGGCAGATACGCAGTATTTT	CASSFAGADTQYF
TRBV7-9	NA	NA	TRBJ2-5	TGTGCCAGCAGGGAACTCGGACAGCAAGAGACCCAGTACTTC	CASRELGQQETQYF
TRBV7-2	many	NA	TRBJ1-6	TGTGCCAGCAGCGTAGATAATTCACCCCTCCACTTT	CASSVDNSPLHF
TRBV20-1	many	TRBD1	TRBJ2-7	TGCAGTGCTAGCGTACCCGGGACAGCACTAACCTACGAGCAGTACTTC	CSASVPGTALTYEQYF
TRBV7-9	NA	TRBD1	TRBJ1-2	TGTGCCAGCAGCGAGGGACAGGACTGGGGTGGCTACACCTTC	CASSEGQDWGGYTF
TRBV7-2	NA	TRBD2	TRBJ2-7	TGTGCCAGCTCCTCGAGGTTGGCGGGAGCCCGAAATCCGAGGACCTACGAGCAGTACTTC	CASSSRLAGARNPRTYEQYF
TRBV11-2	few	NA	TRBJ1-3	NA	CASSIYLCSVGGTRGNTIYF